Each of the 14 T cell receptor beta chains below was sequenced from the same sample in a study of PD-1 blockade in classical Hodgkin lymphoma. Here immunoSEQ multiplex PCR was the method, and the copy in TCRdb shows in-frame clones only, minus some. The sample comprises fewer than 110,000 clones, approximately 90% of which are singletons, and under 8% rests with the top ten. In every patient, relapse followed autologous stem cell transplantation, while exposure to brentuximab vedotin differed. Sequencing was performed on peripheral blood mononuclear cells (PBMCs), taken before the second cycle of nivolumab. Source of these receptors: a human donor with classical Hodgkin lymphoma.

The chain combines TRBV7-2 with TRBJ1-1, with a possible D match to TRBD1 (6 bases). CDR3 length: 17 amino acids. The germline CDR1 and CDR2 sequences are SGHTA and FQGNSA. V was trimmed by 7 bases and J by 5 bases, leaving 26 bases between them. The CDR3 spells CASTIKGNRETRTEAFF. DNA of the CDR3: TGTGCCAGCACGATAAAAGGGAACAGGGAAACTCGAACTGAAGCTTTCTTT.

This clone was counted a few times. The V and J genes are TRBV4-1 and TRBJ1-6; D is unresolved. With 0 bases removed from V and 10 bases from J, the gap between germline ends came to 13 bases. Germline CDR1 is MGHRA and CDR2 is YSYEKL. The CDR3 spans 15 residues. CDR3 bases: TGCGCCAGCAGCCAAGATCGAGGTTTGGAGTCACCCCTCCACTTT. It yields the protein CASSQDRGLESPLHF.

The chain carries TRBV5-1 and TRBJ1-2; D not certain. The CDR3 has 15 residues. Deletions cut 0 bases from V and 1 base from J, with 10 bases between. From germline, CDR1 is SGHRS and CDR2 YFSETQ. The CDR3 reads CASSLVGSFNYGYTF. The CDR3 DNA is TGCGCCAGCAGCTTGGTCGGCAGCTTTAACTATGGCTACACCTTC. Drawing the rest from reference TRBV5-1 and TRBJ1-2, the complete variable domain is KAGVTQTPRYLIKTRGQQVTLSCSPISGHRSVSWYQQTPGQGLQFLFEYFSETQRNKGNFPGRFSGRQFSNSRSEMNVSTLELGDSALYLCASSLVGSFNYGYTFGSGTRLTVV.

The rearrangement uses TRBV19 and TRBJ1-5; 7 bases match TRBD1. The ends lost 4 bases at V and 5 bases at J; junction bases unmatched: 8. CDR3 size: 15 residues. Germline loops: CDR1 LNHDA, CDR2 SQIVND (reference sequence). The CDR3 loop reads CASSTTSGGDQPQHF. CDR3 DNA sequence: TGTGCCAGTAGTACGACCTCAGGGGGGGATCAGCCCCAGCATTTT.

The table lists this clone with a few counts. The chain carries TRBV28 and TRBJ2-1, with D perhaps given as TRBD1 or TRBD2 (5 bases each). Per germline, CDR1 MDHEN and CDR2 SYDVKM. Between the trimmed V and J ends, which lost 1 base and 8 bases, there was a span of 9 bases. The CDR3 contains 13 residues. The CDR3 loop is CASSLFGGHEQFF. CDR3 coding DNA: TGTGCCAGCAGTTTATTTGGGGGACATGAGCAGTTCTTC.

The J gene is TRBJ1-5, the V gene TRBV30; D is unresolved. The CDR3 covers 20 residues. Germline-derived CDR1 and CDR2 are GTSNPN and SVGIG (reference sequence). The V gene lost 1 base and the J gene lost 0 bases, with 25 bases spanning the gap. CDR3 DNA sequence: TGTGCCTGGAGTGGACACCCGGGCCGATTGGGAGTTTATAGCAATCAGCCCCAGCATTTT. This gives the protein CAWSGHPGRLGVYSNQPQHF.

V usage is TRBV7-9 and J usage is TRBJ2-4, with 10 nucleotides matching TRBD1. The CDR3 is 15 residues long. The trim removed 5 bases at V and 8 bases at J, leaving 9 bases unmatched. The V gene's germline CDR1 is SEHNR and CDR2 FQNEAQ (reference sequence). The CDR3, as DNA: TGTGCCAGCAGCCACCGACAGGGGGCAGGGGACATTCAGTACTTC. Translated: CASSHRQGAGDIQYF.

The chain employs TRBV7-9 and TRBJ1-1; a weak D match, TRBD1 (6 bases). This CDR3 has 16 amino acids. Looked up from germline, CDR1 is SEHNR and CDR2 is FQNEAQ (reference sequence). V lost 3 bases, J lost 5 bases, and 19 bases lay in between. The CDR3 is CASSFQTGVLDTEAFF. The CDR3 DNA follows: TGTGCCAGCAGCTTTCAGACAGGCGTGCTTGATACTGAAGCTTTCTTT.

This rearrangement joins TRBV7-2 to TRBJ1-2; no reliable D call. The CDR3 covers 12 residues. The V end lost 1 base, the J end lost 4 bases, and 4 bases lay between the germline ends. Germline V gene data show CDR1 as SGHTA and CDR2 as FQGNSA. CDR3 DNA sequence: TGTGCCAGCAGCTTAGACCTCTATGGCTACACCTTC. Translated, it gives CASSLDLYGYTF.

CDR3 in DNA: TGTGCCAGCAGCCCTTTAGGACTAGCGGGGGGTAGGGACACCGGGGAGCTGTTTTTT. Encoded protein: CASSPLGLAGGRDTGELFF. This chain connects TRBV7-2 to TRBJ2-2, with TRBD2 matching over 14 bases. The CDR3 is 19 amino acids. Germline V CDR1 and CDR2: SGHTA, FQGNSA. Germline trimming cut 5 bases from V and 3 bases from J; bases unmatched to any gene: 11.

The chain couples TRBV6-1 to TRBJ1-6; D is uncertain. Germline CDR1 is MNHNS and CDR2 is SASEGT. V lost 3 bases, J lost 5 bases, and 17 bases lay in between. The CDR3 sequence is 17 residues long. CDR3 sequence: CASSEWAPLINNSPLHF. DNA for the CDR3: TGTGCCAGCAGTGAGTGGGCCCCTCTTATAAATAATTCACCCCTCCACTTT.

The CDR3 is CASSRTGSGYGYTF. The CDR3 nucleotides are TGTGCCAGCAGCAGGACAGGCTCGGGCTATGGCTACACCTTC. V is TRBV7-3 and J is TRBJ1-2; 7 positions agree with TRBD1. CDR1 is SGHTA, CDR2 FQGTGA, per germline. The CDR3 loop spans 14 amino acids. Trimming took 5 bases from V and 4 from J; bases not matched to a gene: 7.

The chain uses TRBV5-1 and TRBJ1-3, with 8 bases identical to TRBD1. Trimming at V came to 0 bases and at J to 4 bases, leaving 12 bases not matched to a gene. The CDR3 loop spans 18 amino acids. Per germline, CDR1 SGHRS and CDR2 YFSETQ. CDR3: CASSLGLRTGSAGNTIYF. For the CDR3, the DNA is TGCGCCAGCAGCTTGGGCCTCCGGACAGGGTCCGCGGGAAACACCATATATTTT.

The V gene is TRBV27, the J gene TRBJ2-5, with 7 nucleotides matching TRBD2. The CDR3 is 13 residues long. Trimming took 3 bases from V and 7 from J; bases not matched to a gene: 5. Germline V gene lookup returns CDR1 MNHEY and CDR2 SMNVEV (reference sequence). DNA of the CDR3: TGTGCCAGCAGTTTTAGCGGGCTCGGGACCCAGTACTTC. Translating gives CASSFSGLGTQYF.